Listed below are T cell receptor beta chains from one sample, sequenced in a study of PD-L1 blockade in urothelial cancer. Repertoires were generated with immunoSEQ multiplex PCR, while TCRdb's copy carries only in-frame clones and drops some. The profile covers approximately 86,000 clones, with 70% to 90% appearing a single time and about 6.2% taken by the ten largest. This specimen was PBMCs, taken around atezolizumab (anti-PD-L1) treatment. These receptor sequences come from a man aged 35 to 55 with urothelial cancer. Both conserved end residues are part of each CDR3. D genes are given only for firm matches. Part of the rows lack a size; the others show once, few, many or a class for expanded clones.

>.|TRBJ1-5|13|.|TRBV9
CASSEEPKLPQHF
TGTGCCAGCAGCGAGGAGCCGAAACTGCCCCAGCATTTT
>TRBD1|TRBJ1-2|16|.|TRBV10-3
CAISVSQRTGEDGYTF
TGTGCCATCAGTGTGAGTCAAAGGACAGGGGAGGACGGCTACACCTTC
>TRBD1|TRBJ2-5|15|.|TRBV28
CASSLTGGWQETQYF
TGTGCCAGCAGTTTGACAGGGGGTTGGCAAGAGACCCAGTACTTC
>.|TRBJ1-5|13|.|TRBV6-5
CASRSEINQPQHF
TGTGCCAGCAGGTCTGAGATCAATCAGCCCCAGCATTTT
>TRBD2|TRBJ2-3|16|.|TRBV11-1
CASSSWTSGFTDTQYF
TGTGCCAGCAGCTCCTGGACTAGCGGGTTCACAGATACGCAGTATTTT
>TRBD1|TRBJ1-2|17|.|TRBV4-1
CASSQDKQGGQRNGYTF
TGCGCCAGCAGCCAAGATAAACAGGGGGGACAGAGGAATGGCTACACCTTC
>.|TRBJ1-4|15|.|TRBV4-1
CASSQVAVTGEKLFF
TGCGCCAGCAGCCAAGTAGCAGTAACAGGTGAAAAACTGTTTTTT
>TRBD1|TRBJ2-6|18|.|TRBV7-9
CASSFDRGHPSGANVLTF
TGTGCCAGCAGCTTTGACAGGGGGCATCCCTCTGGGGCCAACGTCCTGACTTTC
>.|TRBJ2-1|15|.|TRBV7-3
CASSSGFSAYNEQFF
TGTGCCAGCAGCTCCGGGTTTAGCGCATACAATGAGCAGTTCTTC
>.|TRBJ2-2|15|.|TRBV19
CASTTRGFLAGELFF
TGTGCCAGTACCACAAGGGGGTTTCTGGCCGGGGAGCTGTTTTTT
>TRBD1|TRBJ1-6|15|.|TRBV6-5
CASSYLRDSNSPLHF
TGTGCCAGCAGTTACTTGCGGGACAGCAATTCACCCCTCCACTTT
>.|TRBJ1-1|18|few|TRBV28
CASSFLGRGNRMNTEAFF
TGTGCCAGCAGTTTCTTAGGGCGGGGAAACCGCATGAACACTGAAGCTTTCTTT
>TRBD2|TRBJ2-4|17|.|TRBV5-6
CASSFPPGLAGGNIQYF
TGTGCCAGCAGCTTCCCTCCGGGACTAGCGGGGGGGAACATTCAGTACTTC
>.|TRBJ2-3|12|.|TRBV5-5
CASSLNGDTQYF
TGTGCCAGCAGCTTGAACGGGGATACGCAGTATTTT
>.|TRBJ2-2|13|.|TRBV6-6
CASSPIATGELFF
TGTGCCAGCAGTCCCATAGCGACCGGGGAGCTGTTTTTT
>.|TRBJ1-1|14|.|TRBV4-1
CASSRAVGNTEAFF
TGCGCCAGCAGCCGCGCTGTTGGGAACACTGAAGCTTTCTTT
>.|TRBJ1-1|14|.|TRBV27
CASRGGRTNTEAFF
TGTGCCAGCAGGGGCGGGCGGACGAACACTGAAGCTTTCTTT
>TRBD2|TRBJ2-7|14|few|TRBV7-8
CASSSGGLAGEQYF
TGTGCCAGCAGCTCGGGCGGCCTAGCGGGCGAGCAGTACTTC
>.|TRBJ2-5|13|.|TRBV18
CASSPHKQETQYF
TGTGCCAGCTCACCCCACAAACAAGAGACCCAGTACTTC
>TRBD2|TRBJ2-1|18|.|TRBV6-1
CASSEWALAGAYEVEQFF
TGTGCCAGCAGTGAATGGGCACTAGCGGGAGCCTATGAGGTTGAGCAGTTCTTC
>.|TRBJ2-1|17|.|TRBV14
CASSHTRDQLAYNEQFF
TGTGCCAGCAGCCACACGAGGGATCAACTGGCCTACAATGAGCAGTTCTTC
>.|TRBJ1-3|17|.|TRBV19
CASSSWTAVLSGNTIYF
TGTGCCAGTTCATCTTGGACAGCGGTTCTCTCTGGAAACACCATATATTTT
>.|TRBJ2-7|16|.|TRBV4-2
CASSQEIGSGRSEQYF
TGTGCCAGCAGCCAAGAGATCGGGAGCGGGCGAAGCGAGCAGTACTTC
>TRBD2|TRBJ2-1|16|.|TRBV4-1
CASSHRGTSGSNEQFF
TGCGCCAGCAGCCATAGAGGAACTAGCGGGAGCAATGAGCAGTTCTTC
>.|TRBJ1-5|14|.|TRBV7-3
CASSLTGPGQPQHF
TGTGCCAGCAGCTTAACCGGTCCCGGGCAGCCCCAGCATTTT
>.|TRBJ2-3|14|.|TRBV4-2
CASSQNTGLDTQYF
TGTGCCAGCAGCCAAAACACCGGTCTAGACACGCAGTATTTT
>.|TRBJ2-7|15|few|TRBV30
CAWNPPRTESYEQYF
TGTGCCTGGAATCCCCCCCGGACTGAGAGCTACGAGCAGTACTTC
>.|TRBJ1-5|14|few|TRBV4-3
CASSKTGDDQPQHF
TGCGCCAGCAGCAAAACAGGAGACGACCAGCCCCAGCATTTT
>.|TRBJ1-2|14|.|TRBV23-1
CASPWGAANYGYTF
TGCGCCAGCCCCTGGGGCGCAGCTAACTATGGCTACACCTTC
>.|TRBJ1-1|13|.|TRBV29-1
CSVGEATAVEAFF
TGCAGCGTTGGGGAGGCGACAGCTGTTGAAGCTTTCTTT
>.|TRBJ2-1|17|.|TRBV4-3
CASSQGPGTLSYNEQFF
TGCGCCAGCAGCCAGGGTCCGGGAACCTTGTCCTACAATGAGCAGTTCTTC
>.|TRBJ1-1|17|.|TRBV4-1
CASSQKSPGGVRTEAFF
TGCGCCAGCAGCCAAAAAAGCCCTGGAGGGGTAAGGACTGAAGCTTTCTTT
>TRBD1|TRBJ1-1|13|once|TRBV29-1
CSAGQGAQTEAFF
TGCAGCGCCGGACAGGGGGCGCAGACTGAAGCTTTCTTT
>TRBD2|TRBJ2-7|17|.|TRBV28
CASSRLAGGPGSYEQYF
TGTGCCAGCAGCCGCCTAGCGGGAGGTCCGGGGTCCTACGAGCAGTACTTC
>.|TRBJ2-3|15|.|TRBV9
CASSVGGLASDTQYF
TGTGCCAGCAGCGTAGGAGGTCTAGCGTCAGATACGCAGTATTTT
>.|TRBJ2-7|14|.|TRBV6-5
CASSLSISSYEQYF
TGTGCCAGCAGCCTAAGTATTAGCAGCTACGAGCAGTACTTC
>.|TRBJ1-4|16|.|TRBV5-4
CASSLNPAGTNEKLFF
TGTGCCAGCAGCTTGAACCCCGCGGGAACTAATGAAAAACTGTTTTTT